This T cell receptor beta chain stems from a study of T cells after yellow fever vaccination. Background on the study: With SMART-Seq v4 Ultra Low Input, the fractions containing low cell numbers were prepared.

Germline V lookup: CDR1 MNHEY, CDR2 SVGEGT. V was shortened by 2 bases and J by 3 bases, with 8 bases between the two germline ends. CDR3 size: 13 residues. 5'RACE template switching generated TCR cDNA, adding a universal primer site and UMIs. TCRdb reanalysed the 5' RACE reads using MiXCR and keeps one entry per CDR3 protein. The sample holds 500,000 to 650,000 distinct CDR3 sequences, about 12% seen once. Regarding this clonotype: Its antigen is unidentified.

Study observations and caveats: Reappearance after the booster was observed for most primary-vaccination clones (96% CD4, almost 90% CD8). Few clonotypes appeared in both CD4 and CD8 compartments.

This clonotype was sampled from a man aged 25 to 45 who received the YFV17D yellow fever vaccine. V is TRBV6-2 or TRBV6-3 and J is TRBJ2-7; D gene uncertain. The source material was PBMCs, sampled on the day of the yellow fever booster vaccination. Here the CDR3 DNA reads TGTGCCAGCAGTTACCGGACGGACTACGAGCAGTACTTC. Its translation is CASSYRTDYEQYF.